Listed here is a single T cell receptor beta chain. Its matching antigen is unknown. It was cDNA, reverse transcribed from extracted RNA, that served as the sequencing template. The assay was immunoSEQ multiplex PCR, and TCRdb's table has in-frame clones only and misses some. The table records about 250,000 clones, over 45% of them present only once. As to treatment: oral pan-JAK inhibitor, 5-10 mg twice daily. Alopecia areata patients provided lesional scalp punch biopsies and peripheral blood, both collected for the study. The data are from a study of CD8+ T cells in alopecia areata. Overall study context: Treated patients received severity scores based on the percentage of scalp area affected. Points from the study as a whole: Scalp samples also contribute reads from the resident alphabeta T cells found in normal skin.

The clonotype comes from a human donor with alopecia areata. Here the sequenced sample was CD4+ T cells sorted from blood, taken around week 52, from a patient treated with tofacitinib.

The CDR3 coding sequence is TGTGCCAGCAGCTCAGGGGGCATGAAGACCCAGTACTTC. Translating it yields CASSSGGMKTQYF. The chain recombines TRBV11-3 with TRBJ2-5; 8 bases align to TRBD1. V was pared by 4 bases and J by 6 bases, with 4 bases of the junction left unmatched. The CDR3 has 13 residues. Germline V gives CDR1 SGHNT, CDR2 YENEEA.